A single sample gave rise to the 12 T cell receptor beta chains below, sequenced in a study of blood T cells in healthy people across ages. The use of a sample-barcoded 5' primer and a J-beta primer mix characterized a second PCR of roughly 7 to 12 cycles. In TCRdb, the 5' RACE reads were re-called with MiXCR into one record per CDR3 protein. Here the sample spans almost 1 million distinct CDR3 sequences, roughly 51% being singletons. The sequenced sample was blood. The receptors derive from a woman aged 60 to 75 in good health.

The chain couples TRBV10-2 to TRBJ2-4; 9 nucleotides align to TRBD1. The J call may be mistaken, given a closer DNA end match to TRBJ2-5. This CDR3 has 14 residues. Looked up from germline, CDR1 is WSHSY and CDR2 is SAAADI. The CDR3 nucleotides read TGCGCCAGCACCCCTAGACAGGGGGTGCCGACCCAGTACTTC. Its protein product is CASTPRQGVPTQYF.

The rearrangement uses TRBV7-2 and TRBJ2-1; D gene unclear. Germline V gene sequence: CDR1 SGHTA, CDR2 FQGNSA. The germline V and J ends were trimmed by 6 bases and 4 bases, with 10 bases remaining between them. The CDR3 extends over 13 amino acids. The CDR3 DNA follows: TGTGCCAGCAGTCCCCGACGATACAATGAGCAGTTCTTC. It yields the protein CASSPRRYNEQFF. The whole variable domain, filled in from reference TRBV7-2 and TRBJ2-1, reads GAGVSQSPSNKVTEKGKDVELRCDPISGHTALYWYRQSLGQGLEFLIYFQGNSAPDKSGLPSDRFSAERTGGSVSTLTIQRTQQEDSAVYLCASSPRRYNEQFFGPGTRLTVL.

This rearrangement joins TRBV18 to TRBJ2-4; 11 nucleotides line up with TRBD1. The J call is uncertain, as TRBJ2-7 better fits the DNA end. The CDR3 totals 16 residues. Per germline, CDR1 KGHSH and CDR2 LQKENI. Here the CDR3 DNA reads TGTGCCAGCTCGGCCAATGGCGGACAGGGGGCGAACGAGCAGTACTTC. It is translated as CASSANGGQGANEQYF.

The rearrangement uses TRBV20-1 and TRBJ1-6; 10 bases are a match to TRBD1. This CDR3 is built from 14 residues. The V gene's germline CDR1 is DFQATT and CDR2 SNEGSKA (reference sequence). The V gene end was trimmed by 2 bases and the J gene end by 7 bases; junction bases not matched to a gene: 2. CDR3: CSARLGQGNSPLHF. The CDR3 bases are TGCAGTGCTAGATTGGGACAGGGGAATTCACCCCTCCACTTT.

This chain uses TRBV12-3 or TRBV12-4 with TRBJ1-2; TRBD1 matches at 9 bases. Germline trimming cut 6 bases from V and 4 bases from J; bases unmatched to any gene: 6. The CDR3 sequence is 14 residues long. This CDR3 reads CASRRDRASYGYTF. Here the CDR3 DNA reads TGTGCCAGCAGGCGGGACAGGGCAAGCTATGGCTACACCTTC.

This clonotype was recorded a few times. The chain is built from TRBV4-2 and TRBJ2-5; 10 bases line up with TRBD2. The last part of the DNA fits TRBJ2-7 better; the J call may be wrong. Germline values: CDR1 LGHNA, CDR2 YNFKEQ. The length of the CDR3 is 15 residues. This CDR3 reads CASSQVASGSYEQYF. CDR3 sequence (DNA): TGTGCCAGCAGCCAAGTCGCTAGCGGGAGTTACGAGCAGTACTTC.

This clonotype was counted between two and nine times. This chain links TRBV3-1 with TRBJ1-5; D gene uncertain. This CDR3 has 13 residues. The V and J ends lost 0 bases and 4 bases respectively, with 4 bases between them. Germline CDR1 reads LGHDT; CDR2 reads YNNKEL (reference sequence). The CDR3 coding sequence is TGTGCCAGCAGCCAAGATGTAAATCAGCCCCAGCATTTT. It specifies CASSQDVNQPQHF. Full variable domain (remainder filled in from reference TRBV3-1 and TRBJ1-5): DTAVSQTPKYLVTQMGNDKSIKCEQNLGHDTMYWYKQDSKKFLKIMFSYNNKELIINETVPNRFSPKSPDKAHLNLHINSLELGDSAVYFCASSQDVNQPQHFGDGTRLSIL.

The chain uses TRBV9 and TRBJ2-3, with a tentative D call TRBD1 (5 bases). The CDR3 covers 15 residues. Germline V gene data show CDR1 as SGDLS and CDR2 as YYNGEE. V was clipped by 0 bases and J by 6 bases, with 14 bases between them. CDR3 bases: TGTGCCAGCAGCGTAGTAGGGTTAGCAGGGGATACGCAGTATTTT. Translated, it gives CASSVVGLAGDTQYF.

The chain uses TRBV11-2 and TRBJ1-1; TRBD1 might be the D (5 bases). The V gene lost 5 bases and the J gene lost 2 bases, with 9 bases spanning the gap. Germline-derived CDR1 and CDR2 are SGHAT and FQNNGV. The CDR3 loop spans 13 amino acids. The CDR3 DNA is TGTGCCAGCAGCGACAGAGATAACACTGAAGCTTTCTTT. Translation: CASSDRDNTEAFF.

V gene TRBV5-6 combines with J gene TRBJ1-5, with 8 bases identical to TRBD1. The J segment lost 5 bases and the V segment lost 1 base, leaving 5 bases of the junction unmatched. Germline values: CDR1 SGHDT, CDR2 YYEEEE. The CDR3 sequence is 15 residues long. The DNA of the CDR3 is TGTGCCAGCAGCTTGAATACAGGGGGGGATCAGCCCCAGCATTTT. It translates to CASSLNTGGDQPQHF.

The chain uses TRBV21-1 and TRBJ2-4; the table gives TRBD2 as D, unverified against the DNA. TRBV21-1 is noted as a pseudogene. CDR3 length equals 19 residues. The CDR3 spells CASTSYGTSGRSAKNIQYF. In DNA, the CDR3 is TGTGCCAGCACCTCTTACGGGACTAGCGGGAGGAGTGCCAAAAACATTCAGTACTTC.

This rearrangement joins TRBV28 to TRBJ2-7, with 9 bases matching TRBD1. CDR3 length: 14 residues. The germline V gene encodes CDR1 MDHEN and CDR2 SYDVKM. The ends lost 3 bases at V and 5 bases at J; junction bases unmatched: 5. The CDR3 nucleotides read TGTGCCAGCAGTTTCCCGGGACAGGGCCACGAGCAGTACTTC. It encodes CASSFPGQGHEQYF.